The sequence of this TCR beta chain was determined in a study of shared clonotypes between healthy human individuals. Repertoires were generated with immunoSEQ multiplex PCR, while TCRdb's copy carries only in-frame clones and drops some. This sample has 150,000 to 200,000 clones, with approximately 61% found just once. This clonotype was sampled from a man aged 30 to 39 in good health. Sequenced sample: memory CD4+ T cells sorted from blood. Subset reported: CD45RA-negative fraction.

The CDR3 region has the DNA TGTGCCAGCAGCCGATCTAGCGGCAGCACAGATACGCAGTATTTT. Protein sequence: CASSRSSGSTDTQYF. This chain connects TRBV11-3 to TRBJ2-3; 7 bases are shared with TRBD2. J gave up 0 bases and V 5 bases, and 5 bases lay outside the gene matches. The length of the CDR3 is 15 residues. Germline V lookup: CDR1 SGHNT, CDR2 YENEEA. Supplemented by reference TRBV11-3 and TRBJ2-3, the full variable domain reads EAGVVQSPRYKIIEKKQPVAFWCNPISGHNTLYWYLQNLGQGPELLIRYENEEAVDDSQLPKDRFSAERLKGVDSTLKIQPAELGDSAVYLCASSRSSGSTDTQYFGPGTRLTVL.